This T cell receptor beta chain was profiled in a study of blood T cell repertoires in COVID-19. About the study: PBMCs, B-cell-depleted T cells, or T cells provided the cDNA or gDNA that made up the material.

Assay used: immunoSEQ multiplex PCR; TCRdb lists only in-frame clones, some missing. The table shows 180,000 or so clones, with about three quarters occurring only once. Trimming at V came to 5 bases and at J to 6 bases, leaving 8 bases not matched to a gene. The CDR3 is 15 amino acids. Germline V gene data show CDR1 as SGHTA and CDR2 as FQGNSA. The specimen sequenced was peripheral blood. The chain recombines TRBV7-2 with TRBJ2-1; 9 bases line up with TRBD2. This receptor was obtained from a woman between 45 and 60 years old with active or convalescent COVID-19. Here the CDR3 DNA reads TGTGCCAGCAGCCGCACGGCGGGAGGGTTCAATGAGCAGTTCTTC. Amino acid sequence: CASSRTAGGFNEQFF.